This paragraph covers one TCR beta chain sequence. Its antigen target is currently unknown. One base away there is no much larger clone; base qualities are not given. The data stem from a study of graft-versus-host responses after intestinal transplantation (dated by TCRdb to the early 2020s). For the study in its entirety: The transplants that recipients received were multivisceral, liver-intestinal, or isolated intestinal. Bulk TCR-beta CDR3 sequencing was used to track graft-versus-host and host-versus-graft alloreactive T cell clones in the graft, circulation and bone marrow after intestinal transplantation. A peak of at least 4% donor T cells among recipient peripheral blood mononuclear cells was the definition used for donor T cell macrochimerism. All recipients received anti-thymocyte globulin induction followed by maintenance tacrolimus and steroids for around 3 years. To identify alloreactive clones, pre-transplant mixed lymphocyte reaction products were sequenced and then compared with unstimulated pre-transplant donor and recipient T cells. Of the approximately 24 intestinal transplant recipients enrolled in the cohort, one of whom was a retransplant, a few patients without pretransplant specimens were excluded. Rather than being sequenced by the commercial service, samples from a few later patients were sequenced in-house on an Illumina MiSeq and processed with MiXCR. The research as a whole found: Peak levels of circulating GvH clones were associated with declines in HvG clones early after transplant. GvH clones were detected in recipient bone marrow, and some appeared earlier in ileal mucosa or blood, consistent with an intestinal mucosal origin. High GvH to HvG T cell clonal ratios were observed in the allografts of patients with donor T cell macrochimerism. The conclusions were limited by the relatively low number and heterogeneity of the intestinal transplant patients.

Library preparation was by the immunoSEQ multiplex PCR assay. For most patients, genomic DNA was subjected to high-throughput TCR-beta CDR3 sequencing by Adaptive Biotechnologies. Per the original workflow: Adaptive's ImmunoSEQ software was the source of the TCR sequencing data for over 15 patients, while a few other patients were processed with MiXCR and VDJtools. CDR3 nucleotide sequences shared by donor and recipient were removed because the origin of these sequences could not be assigned. To count as alloreactive, a clone needed at least 2-fold expansion over unstimulated cells and a minimum CFSE-low frequency of 0.002% (template counts) or 0.001% (read counts). Clones detected in sequenced pre-transplant spleen, lymph node, or MLR CFSE-low populations of the donor or recipient were defined as mappable. The cumulative frequency of alloreactive clones was calculated as a percentage of all sequences, weighted by copy number. Held by TCRdb, this immuneACCESS table contains in-frame sequences only and omits some clones. Under half of the omission traces to an unresolved V gene where checked; the cause of the rest is unknown. D and trimming come from the DNA, and the V and J calls and clone size come from that table. The sample yields about 17,000 clones; around 77% were counted once. Jointly, the top ten make up around 7.8% of the sample.

Intraepithelial and lamina propria lymphocytes were isolated from graft specimens using dithiothreitol, EDTA incubations and collagenase D digestion. Bulk TCR-beta sequencing was performed on serial intestinal graft biopsy specimens collected as late as 600 days after transplant. The junction shows trimming of 5 bases on V and 0 bases on J, plus 17 bases between the germline ends. The cysteine opens and the phenylalanine closes a CDR3 of 16 amino acids. This entry keeps only the CDR3 DNA: 48 bases, framed from base 1. The germline V gene sets CDR1 to SGHVS and CDR2 to FQNEAQ. This clonotype was obtained from a human patient who received an intestinal transplant, so some T cells may come from the graft donor. The chain joins TRBV7-8 to TRBJ2-7, with a tentative D gene TRBD1 over 6 matching bases. This sample comprised ileum tissue, obtained roughly 460 days after intestinal transplant. The DNA sequence reads TGTGCCAGCAGCGCGGTGGACAGACGCTTCTCCTACGAGCAGTACTTC. It codes for CASSAVDRRFSYEQYF.